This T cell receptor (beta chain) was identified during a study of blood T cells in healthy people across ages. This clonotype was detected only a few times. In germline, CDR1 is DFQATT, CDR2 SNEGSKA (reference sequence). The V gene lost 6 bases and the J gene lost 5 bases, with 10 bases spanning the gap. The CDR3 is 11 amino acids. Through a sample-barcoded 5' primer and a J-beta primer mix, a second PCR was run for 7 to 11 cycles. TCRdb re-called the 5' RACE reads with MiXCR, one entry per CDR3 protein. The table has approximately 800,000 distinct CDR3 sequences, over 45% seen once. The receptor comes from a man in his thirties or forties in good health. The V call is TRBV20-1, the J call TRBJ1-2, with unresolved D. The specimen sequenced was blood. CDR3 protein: CSAPSGYGYTF. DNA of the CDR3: TGCAGTGCCCCCTCGGGGTATGGCTACACCTTC.